This T cell receptor (beta chain) was captured by sequencing in a study of beta chain features in type 1 diabetes. Overall study context: Sorted cells numbering some 110,000,000 were examined across all samples.

Worth noting for this clone: Its antigen is still unknown.

This CDR3 contains 13 residues. CDR1 SGHTA and CDR2 FQGNSA come from the germline V gene. V was pared by 3 bases and J by 4 bases, with 3 bases of the junction left unmatched. Study conclusions and caveats: Across all four CD4+ subsets, people with type 1 diabetes showed modestly shorter TCRB CDR3s. High-TCR-expressing cells could be over-represented by cDNA sequencing. Type 1 diabetes patients had VDJ junctions that carried fewer insertions and more deletions.

Expressed TCRB transcripts were sequenced because the entire RNA isolate underwent reverse transcription. The study sequenced naive, central memory and regulatory T cell samples to an average of approximately 3.5 million reads. The data were produced by immunoSEQ multiplex PCR, yet TCRdb's version contains in-frame clones alone and is incomplete. The sample records about 710,000 clones, over 13% being singletons. The chain employs TRBV7-2 and TRBJ2-7, with 7 bases lining up with TRBD2. Sequencing input: naive CD4+ T cells from blood. The sequence derives from a man aged 18 to 29 with type 1 diabetes. The CDR3 DNA follows: TGTGCCAGCAGCTTGGGAGGGAGGTACGAGCAGTACTTC. This codes for CASSLGGRYEQYF.